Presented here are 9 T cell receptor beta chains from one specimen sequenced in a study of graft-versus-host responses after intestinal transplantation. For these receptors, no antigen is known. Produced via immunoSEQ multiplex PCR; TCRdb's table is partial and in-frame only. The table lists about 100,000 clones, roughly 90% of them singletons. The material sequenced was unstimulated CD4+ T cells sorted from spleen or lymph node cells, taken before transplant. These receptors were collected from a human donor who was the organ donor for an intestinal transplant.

CDR3 region: CAWSVQTGVRDTQYF. CDR3 coding DNA: TGTGCCTGGAGTGTACAGACCGGGGTCCGAGATACGCAGTATTTT. This chain connects TRBV30 to TRBJ2-3; maybe TRBD2 (5 bases). V lost 0 bases to trimming and J lost 5 bases, with 15 bases between them. The CDR3 totals 15 residues. CDR1 GTSNPN and CDR2 SVGIG come from the germline V gene (reference sequence).

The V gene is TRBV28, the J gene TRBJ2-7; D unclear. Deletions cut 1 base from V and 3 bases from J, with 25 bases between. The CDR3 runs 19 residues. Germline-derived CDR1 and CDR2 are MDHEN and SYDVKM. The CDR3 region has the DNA TGTGCCAGCAGTTTATCCCTCGTACGGACCACCCTTCTTATCTACGAGCAGTACTTC. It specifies CASSLSLVRTTLLIYEQYF. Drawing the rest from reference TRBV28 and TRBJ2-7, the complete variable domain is DVKVTQSSRYLVKRTGEKVFLECVQDMDHENMFWYRQDPGLGLRLIYFSYDVKMKEKGDIPEGYSVSREKKERFSLILESASTNQTSMYLCASSLSLVRTTLLIYEQYFGPGTRLTVT.

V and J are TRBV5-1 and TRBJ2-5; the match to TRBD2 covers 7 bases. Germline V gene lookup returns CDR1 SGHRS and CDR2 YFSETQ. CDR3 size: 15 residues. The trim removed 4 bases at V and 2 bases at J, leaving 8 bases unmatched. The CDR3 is CASSPAASGQETQYF. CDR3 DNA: TGCGCCAGCAGCCCGGCAGCTAGCGGACAAGAGACCCAGTACTTC.

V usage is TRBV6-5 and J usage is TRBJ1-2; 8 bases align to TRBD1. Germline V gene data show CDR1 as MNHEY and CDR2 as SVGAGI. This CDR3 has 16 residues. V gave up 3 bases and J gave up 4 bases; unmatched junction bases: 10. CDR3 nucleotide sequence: TGTGCCAGCAGTTATTTGTCAGGGGGCGCCGGCTATGGCTACACCTTC. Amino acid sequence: CASSYLSGGAGYGYTF.

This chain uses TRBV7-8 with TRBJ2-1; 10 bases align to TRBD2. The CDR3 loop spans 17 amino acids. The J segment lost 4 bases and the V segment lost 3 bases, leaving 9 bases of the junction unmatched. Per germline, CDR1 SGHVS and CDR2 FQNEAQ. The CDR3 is CASSLVAGGVIYNEQFF. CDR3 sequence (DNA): TGTGCCAGCAGCTTGGTAGCGGGGGGCGTAATTTACAATGAGCAGTTCTTC.

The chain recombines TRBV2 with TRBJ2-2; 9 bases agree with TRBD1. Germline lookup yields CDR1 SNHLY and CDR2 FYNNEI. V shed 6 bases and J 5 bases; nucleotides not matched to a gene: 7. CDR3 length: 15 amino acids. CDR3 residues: CASRSGTGSTGELFF. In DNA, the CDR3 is TGTGCCAGCAGATCCGGGACAGGGTCAACCGGGGAGCTGTTTTTT.

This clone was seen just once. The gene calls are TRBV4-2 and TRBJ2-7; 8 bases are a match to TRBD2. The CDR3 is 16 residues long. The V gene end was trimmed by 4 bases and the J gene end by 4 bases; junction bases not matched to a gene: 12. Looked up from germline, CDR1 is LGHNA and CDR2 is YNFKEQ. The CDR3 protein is CASSPNGAGGQYEQYF. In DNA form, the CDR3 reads TGTGCCAGCAGCCCTAACGGGGCGGGGGGTCAATACGAGCAGTACTTC.

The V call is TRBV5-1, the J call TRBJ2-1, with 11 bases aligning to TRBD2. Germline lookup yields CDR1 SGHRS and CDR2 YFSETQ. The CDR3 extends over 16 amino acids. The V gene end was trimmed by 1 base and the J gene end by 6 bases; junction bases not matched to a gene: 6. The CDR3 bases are TGCGCCAGCAGCTTGCCCACTAGCGGGGGATCCAATGAGCAGTTCTTC. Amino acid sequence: CASSLPTSGGSNEQFF.

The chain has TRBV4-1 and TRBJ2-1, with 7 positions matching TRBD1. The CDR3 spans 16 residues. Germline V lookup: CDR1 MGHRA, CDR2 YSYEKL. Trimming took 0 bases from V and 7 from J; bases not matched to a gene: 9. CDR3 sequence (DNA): TGCGCCAGCAGCCAAGATCTGAGGGGGCGCCTTAATGAGCAGTTCTTC. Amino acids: CASSQDLRGRLNEQFF.